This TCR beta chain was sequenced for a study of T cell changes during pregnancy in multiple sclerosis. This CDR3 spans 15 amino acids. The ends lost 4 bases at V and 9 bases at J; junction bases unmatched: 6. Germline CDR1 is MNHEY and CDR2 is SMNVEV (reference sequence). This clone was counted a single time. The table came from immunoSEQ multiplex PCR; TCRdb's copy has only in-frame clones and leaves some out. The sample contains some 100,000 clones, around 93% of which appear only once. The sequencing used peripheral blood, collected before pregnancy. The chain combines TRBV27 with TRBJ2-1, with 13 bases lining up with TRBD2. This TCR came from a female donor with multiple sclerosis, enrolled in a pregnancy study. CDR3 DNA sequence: TGTGCCAGCAGTTCCGGGACTAGCGGGAAGGGTGAGCAGTTCTTC. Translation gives CASSSGTSGKGEQFF.